The 11 T cell receptor beta chains reported below all come from one sample, sequenced in a study of blood T cells in healthy people across ages. PCR was performed a second time for about 7 to 11 cycles using a sample-barcoded 5' primer and a J-beta primer mix. MiXCR, applied by TCRdb to the 5' RACE reads, yields one record per CDR3 protein. The table lists some 1.5 million distinct CDR3 sequences, approximately 30% of them singletons. Sequenced material: blood. The receptor set was obtained from a woman between 25 and 40 years old in good health.

J is TRBJ2-1 and V is TRBV5-1, with TRBD2 identical over 8 bases. Germline values: CDR1 SGHRS, CDR2 YFSETQ. J gave up 2 bases and V 0 bases, and 4 bases lay outside the gene matches. The CDR3 has 16 amino acids. The CDR3 region is CASSLGGGRTYNEQFF. The CDR3 DNA follows: TGCGCCAGCAGCTTGGGCGGGGGGCGAACCTACAATGAGCAGTTCTTC.

The table lists this clonotype with many counts. This chain's CDR3 is CASSGLAVETQYF. CDR3 sequence (DNA): TGTGCCAGCAGTGGCTTGGCAGTAGAGACCCAGTACTTC. The rearrangement joins TRBV25-1 to TRBJ2-5; D is uncertain. This CDR3 has 13 residues. V shed 4 bases and J shed 4 bases, with 10 bases lying between them. Germline loops: CDR1 MGHDK, CDR2 SYGVNS.

This clonotype was seen a few times. The chain carries TRBV18 and TRBJ2-5; D is perhaps TRBD2 (5 bases). CDR3 length: 15 residues. Trimming removed 8 bases at V and 5 bases at J, with 21 bases between. Germline CDR1 reads KGHSH; CDR2 reads LQKENI. CDR3 coding DNA: TGTGCCAGCGTCGACGGGGTGACGGCGGGTGAGACCCAGTACTTC. Translated: CASVDGVTAGETQYF. Variable domain in full (rest from reference TRBV18 and TRBJ2-5): NAGVMQNPRHLVRRRGQEARLRCSPMKGHSHVYWYRQLPEEGLKFMVYLQKENIIDESGMPKERFSAEFPKEGPSILRIQQVVRGDSAAYFCASVDGVTAGETQYFGPGTRLLVL.

The rearrangement joins TRBV29-1 to TRBJ2-7, with TRBD1 identical over 10 bases. The junction had 10 bases not matched to a gene; V was cut back by 6 bases and J by 5 bases. This CDR3 comprises 14 residues. From germline, CDR1 is SQVTM and CDR2 ANQGSEA. In DNA form, the CDR3 reads TGCAGCGTGGGTCGGGACAGGGGTAATAACGAGCAGTACTTC. It codes for CSVGRDRGNNEQYF.

V is TRBV28 and J is TRBJ1-2, with D possibly TRBD1 on 6 matching bases. Germline CDR1 and CDR2: MDHEN and SYDVKM. CDR3 length: 15 residues. V lost 3 bases, J lost 8 bases, and 19 bases lay in between. CDR3 in amino acids: CASSFSGGGVVGYTF. The CDR3 region has the DNA TGTGCCAGCAGTTTTTCAGGAGGGGGGGTAGTCGGCTACACCTTC.

This clonotype was recorded at least ten times. V and J are TRBV4-1 and TRBJ2-7, with D maybe TRBD1 (5 bases). The CDR3 is made up of 14 amino acids. Germline V gene lookup returns CDR1 MGHRA and CDR2 YSYEKL. V gave up 1 base and J gave up 6 bases, with 13 bases separating them. The CDR3 here is CASSQAVERGEQYF. CDR3 in DNA: TGCGCCAGCAGCCAAGCAGTGGAAAGGGGCGAGCAGTACTTC.

This clonotype showed up just a few times. CDR3 DNA sequence: TGTGCCAGCAGCTTAGACCAGGGACCGGGGAATGAGCAGTTCTTC. This codes for CASSLDQGPGNEQFF. The chain has TRBV7-6 and TRBJ2-1; D is tentatively TRBD1 or TRBD2 (5 bases each). The V gene's germline CDR1 is SGHVS and CDR2 FNYEAQ. This CDR3 spans 15 amino acids. V shed 1 base and J shed 7 bases, with 14 bases lying between them.

This clonotype has only a few counts. CDR3 region: CASEAGRGGSYNEQFF. DNA for the CDR3: TGTGCCAGTGAGGCCGGGCGGGGGGGTTCCTACAATGAGCAGTTCTTC. This chain connects TRBV24-1 to TRBJ2-1, with TRBD2 matching over 9 bases. CDR3 size: 16 residues. Germline CDR1 reads KGHDR; CDR2 reads SFDVKD. V was clipped by 11 bases and J by 1 base; unmatched bases: 11.

This clonotype was observed at least ten times. The rearrangement joins TRBV29-1 to TRBJ1-1; D is uncertain. Germline V gives CDR1 SQVTM, CDR2 ANQGSEA. The CDR3 contains 13 residues. Trimming took off 5 bases at V and 3 bases at J, with 13 bases between the two ends. The CDR3 DNA sequence: TGCAGCGTTTGGGGAGCGGGCTACACTGAAGCTTTCTTT. It codes for CSVWGAGYTEAFF.

This clonotype was counted only a few times. In nucleotides, the CDR3 is TGTGCCAGCTCACCATCCCCCCTAGCGAGCACAGATACGCAGTATTTT. It translates to CASSPSPLASTDTQYF. The chain recombines TRBV18 with TRBJ2-3; TRBD2 is a possible D gene (6 bases). The CDR3 covers 16 residues. The V end was cut by 2 bases, the J end by 0 bases, with 12 bases between. CDR1 and CDR2 (germline): KGHSH, LQKENI.

V and J are TRBV6-4 and TRBJ2-2; 8 bases agree with TRBD1. Germline assignment: CDR1 MRHNA and CDR2 SNTAGT. The CDR3 length is 14 residues. V lost 6 bases to trimming and J lost 4 bases; unmatched junction nucleotides: 4. CDR3 residues: CASRDRVGTGELFF. As DNA, the CDR3 is TGTGCCAGCAGGGACAGGGTTGGCACCGGGGAGCTGTTTTTT.